This T cell receptor (beta chain) was sequenced for a study of blood T cell repertoires in COVID-19 (dated by TCRdb to about 2020). Study-level background: Samples covering the acute and convalescent phases of COVID-19 were provided by collaborators in the United States, Italy and Spain. The material from the prospective study consisted of cDNA or gDNA derived from T cells, B-cell-depleted T cells, or PBMCs. Deeply sampled blood TCRbeta repertoires from subjects exposed to, actively infected with, or recovered from COVID-19 were included in the dataset. The repertoires were released in a freely available public database intended as a resource for research on the immune response to SARS-CoV-2. The samples were drawn from the first 160 participants of the ongoing ImmuneRACE study and from roughly 1,300 subjects provided by 6 global collaborators. Sample metadata almost always included a de-identified subject ID, COVID-19 status, age in years and sex. Where available, HLA class I and class II types were taken from metadata supplied by the sample provider and were not determined by assay-based typing. The paper as a whole reports these results and caveats: How much clinical and demographic metadata was included differed by source and by participant, and the metadata was provided uncurated.

TCRbeta CDR3 regions were amplified from genomic DNA using the immunoSEQ Assay, a bias-controlled multiplex PCR. From the authors' description of their analysis: Within the assay, amplification of reference gene primers was used to estimate how many nucleated cells each sample contained. To quantify the absolute abundance of each unique TCRbeta CDR3 rearrangement, sequence reads were collapsed and filtered. For each sample, productive Simpson clonality was calculated by taking the square root of Simpson's diversity index across productive rearrangements. TCRdb retrieved this table from immuneACCESS and kept in-frame rearrangements only. Not all clones are present; in checked studies, unresolved V genes account for under half, and no reason is known for the remainder. V, J and clone size reflect that table, while D and trimming were determined from the DNA. The sample has some 260,000 clones on record, about 87% of them singletons. The ten largest clones add up to roughly 6.7% of the sample.

One collaborating source in Seattle enrolled patients during active infection and followed them longitudinally through the course of disease. Each collaborating institution followed its own protocols to collect whole blood in K2EDTA tubes. For TCRbeta analysis, collaborator samples were shipped as frozen whole blood, as isolated PBMCs, or as DNA extracted from either sample type. About this clone: Its antigen is not yet known. Base qualities are not provided; no much larger clone lies one nucleotide away.

The clonotype originates from a woman aged 25 to 45 with COVID-19, enrolled during active disease. Material for sequencing was peripheral blood.

The CDR3 amino acid sequence is: CASSPDPTGSRETQYF. The DNA is TGTGCCAGCTCACCGGATCCTACAGGGTCCAGGGAGACCCAGTACTTC. This chain joins TRBV18 to TRBJ2-5, with a tentative D gene TRBD1 over 6 matching bases. The CDR3 covers 16 residues, taking in both the cysteine and the phenylalanine. This entry keeps only the CDR3 DNA: 48 bases, framed from base 1. CDR1 and CDR2 are read off the germline V gene as KGHSH and LQKENI. V drops 3 bases and J drops 5 bases, leaving 19 bases in between.